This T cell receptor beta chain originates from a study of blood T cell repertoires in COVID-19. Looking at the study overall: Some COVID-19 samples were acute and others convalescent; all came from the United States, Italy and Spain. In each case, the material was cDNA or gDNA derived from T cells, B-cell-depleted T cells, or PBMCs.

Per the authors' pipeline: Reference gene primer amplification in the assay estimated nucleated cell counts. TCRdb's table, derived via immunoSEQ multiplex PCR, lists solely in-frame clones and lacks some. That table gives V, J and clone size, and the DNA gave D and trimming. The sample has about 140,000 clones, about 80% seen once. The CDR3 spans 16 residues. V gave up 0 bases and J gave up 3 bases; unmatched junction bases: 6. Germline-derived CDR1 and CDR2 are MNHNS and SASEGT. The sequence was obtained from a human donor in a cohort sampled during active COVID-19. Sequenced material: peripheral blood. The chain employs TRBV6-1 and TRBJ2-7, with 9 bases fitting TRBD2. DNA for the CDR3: TGTGCCAGCAGTGAAGCTGGCCTAGCGGGGATCTACGAGCAGTACTTC. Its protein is CASSEAGLAGIYEQYF.